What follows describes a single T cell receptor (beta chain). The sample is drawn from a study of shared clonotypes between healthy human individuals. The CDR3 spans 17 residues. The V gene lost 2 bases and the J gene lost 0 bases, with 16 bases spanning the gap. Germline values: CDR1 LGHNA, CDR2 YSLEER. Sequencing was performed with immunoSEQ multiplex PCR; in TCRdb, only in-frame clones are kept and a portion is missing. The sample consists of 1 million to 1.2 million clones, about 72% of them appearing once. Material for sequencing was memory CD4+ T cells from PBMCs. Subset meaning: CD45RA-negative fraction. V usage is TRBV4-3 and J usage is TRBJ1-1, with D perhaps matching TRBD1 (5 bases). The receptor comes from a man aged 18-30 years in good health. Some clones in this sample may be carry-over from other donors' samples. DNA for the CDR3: TGCGCCAGCAGCCAATCGGGGACCGCAGCCTTGAACACTGAAGCTTTCTTT. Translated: CASSQSGTAALNTEAFF.